This is a list of T cell receptor beta chains from one sample in a study of T cells after yellow fever vaccination. One entry per CDR3 protein results from TCRdb running MiXCR on the 5' RACE reads. The top ten hold approximately 24% of the sample, which has 300,000 or so distinct CDR3 sequences, around 4.1% seen once. The input for sequencing was PBMCs, taken 5 days after the yellow fever booster vaccination. Every receptor here comes from a man aged 18 to 30 who received the YFV17D yellow fever vaccine. Each CDR3 is given with its conserved first and last residue. Each record gives: J gene, clone size, V gene, D gene, CDR3 protein, CDR3 DNA. The D gene is left open where the match is weak. For some rows the clone size is stated as once, few or many, or as a class when expanded; others skip it.

TRBJ1-2	.	TRBV7-2	.	CASSFGGGSGGYTF	TGTGCCAGCAGCTTCGGCGGGGGCTCCGGTGGCTACACCTTC
TRBJ2-1	many	TRBV5-5	TRBD2	CASSLGASGRGEQFF	TGTGCCAGCAGCTTGGGGGCTAGCGGGAGGGGGGAGCAGTTCTTC
TRBJ1-5	.	TRBV19	.	CASSIGRLNQPQHF	TGTGCCAGTAGTATCGGCAGGCTGAATCAGCCCCAGCATTTT
TRBJ2-3	few	TRBV20-1	.	CSATGTGTRGDTQYF	TGCAGTGCTACTGGGACCGGGACCAGAGGAGATACGCAGTATTTT
TRBJ2-3	.	TRBV7-9	.	CASRWDSTDTQYF	TGTGCCAGCAGGTGGGATAGCACAGATACGCAGTATTTT
TRBJ1-1	.	TRBV6-2/TRBV6-3	.	CASTRSNTEAFF	TGTGCCAGCACCCGGTCGAACACTGAAGCTTTCTTT
TRBJ2-3	many	TRBV2	.	CASRRYSSSTDTQYF	TGTGCCAGCAGAAGGTACAGTTCTAGCACAGATACGCAGTATTTT
TRBJ2-3	few	TRBV12-3/TRBV12-4	TRBD1	CASSWGDRAGDTQYF	TGTGCCAGCAGCTGGGGGGACAGGGCAGGAGATACGCAGTATTTT
TRBJ2-3	.	TRBV7-2	TRBD2	CASSRRSASGGRDTQYF	TGTGCCAGCAGCCGCCGGTCGGCTAGCGGGGGAAGAGATACGCAGTATTTT
TRBJ2-5	few	TRBV5-1	.	CASRANEGETQYF	TGCGCCAGCAGGGCCAATGAGGGAGAGACCCAGTACTTC
TRBJ2-2	few	TRBV5-5	TRBD1	CASSTIYRDRGRNGELFF	TGTGCCAGCAGTACGATCTACCGGGACAGGGGGCGTAACGGGGAGCTGTTTTTT
TRBJ2-5	many	TRBV4-1	.	CASSQERGTQYF	TGCGCCAGCAGCCAAGAACGAGGGACCCAGTACTTC
TRBJ2-3	many	TRBV7-2	TRBD2	CASSLVGLAGSTDTQYF	TGTGCCAGCAGCTTAGTGGGACTAGCGGGGAGCACAGATACGCAGTATTTT
TRBJ1-5	.	TRBV6-2/TRBV6-3	.	CASSYLRGNQPQHF	TGTGCCAGCAGTTACTTACGGGGAAATCAGCCCCAGCATTTT
TRBJ2-1	many	TRBV3-1	.	CASSQDAGPYNEQFF	TGTGCCAGCAGCCAAGATGCAGGCCCCTACAATGAGCAGTTCTTC
TRBJ2-3	many	TRBV5-4	TRBD1	CASSLDRGSTDTQYF	TGTGCCAGCAGCTTGGACAGGGGAAGCACAGATACGCAGTATTTT
TRBJ2-7	many	TRBV7-9	TRBD1	CASSSGTGMGEQYF	TGTGCCAGCAGCTCCGGGACAGGAATGGGCGAGCAGTACTTC
TRBJ1-1	.	TRBV7-9	.	CASSPRGAETEAFF	TGTGCCAGCAGCCCACGCGGGGCGGAGACTGAAGCTTTCTTT
TRBJ2-4	many	TRBV7-3	TRBD1	CASSATGGGNIQYF	TGTGCCAGCAGCGCGACAGGGGGAGGAAACATTCAGTACTTC
TRBJ2-7	many	TRBV27	.	CASSLADSAIYEQYF	TGTGCCAGCAGTTTAGCGGACAGCGCAATCTACGAGCAGTACTTC
TRBJ2-5	.	TRBV24-1	.	CATSDRLGETQYF	TGTGCCACCAGTGATAGGTTAGGAGAGACCCAGTACTTC
TRBJ2-2	.	TRBV19	TRBD2	CASTSRGADTGELFF	TGTGCCAGTACTTCGCGGGGGGCCGACACCGGGGAGCTGTTTTTT
TRBJ2-1	.	TRBV14	TRBD2	CASSQLGLAGDNEQFF	TGTGCCAGCAGCCAATTGGGACTAGCGGGGGACAATGAGCAGTTCTTC
TRBJ1-1	.	TRBV10-3	.	CAIRGPLNTEAFF	TGTGCCATCAGGGGGCCGCTGAACACTGAAGCTTTCTTT
TRBJ2-2	.	TRBV20-1	TRBD1	CSAPGQENTGELFF	TGCAGTGCGCCGGGACAGGAGAACACCGGGGAGCTGTTTTTT
TRBJ2-3	many	TRBV5-1	.	CASSLMGDPSTDTQYF	TGCGCCAGCAGCTTGATGGGGGATCCAAGCACAGATACGCAGTATTTT